The subject of this entry is one TCR beta chain. In the study's own analysis: By means of reference gene primer amplification, nucleated cell counts were estimated. Clones were read by immunoSEQ multiplex PCR, and TCRdb kept only the in-frame ones, dropping some. V and J calls and clone size follow that table, whereas D and trimming were derived from the DNA. The sample includes about 70,000 clones, around 83% seen only once; the top ten take roughly 5.6%. The source of the sample is a study of blood T cell repertoires in COVID-19. For the study at large: The United States, Italy and Spain provided the acute and convalescent COVID-19 samples. Sources were T cells, B-cell-depleted T cells, or PBMCs; the material itself was cDNA or gDNA.

CDR3 size: 17 residues. Trimming cost V 5 bases and J 1 base, with 19 bases left between them. Germline lookup yields CDR1 SGHVS and CDR2 FQNEAQ. Material: peripheral blood. The J gene is TRBJ2-3, the V gene TRBV7-8, with a tentative D call TRBD2 (6 bases). The sequence was collected from a man older than 75 with acute or convalescent COVID-19. Written as DNA, the CDR3 is TGTGCCAGCAGCCCCCCGAGGAGGGGAGGCCGCACAGATACGCAGTATTTT. This translates into CASSPPRRGGRTDTQYF.